These 25 T cell receptor beta chains share one sample of origin, sequenced in a study of blood T cell repertoires in COVID-19. The protocol was immunoSEQ multiplex PCR, while the TCRdb copy is restricted to in-frame clones and leaves out a portion. This table holds roughly 500,000 clones, roughly 87% found once. The source material was peripheral blood. The receptors were gathered from a man between 18 and 35 years old with COVID-19, enrolled during active disease.

The genes are TRBV7-9 and TRBJ2-1; TRBD2 aligns across 9 bases. The ends lost 3 bases at V and 8 bases at J; junction bases unmatched: 8. Germline lookup yields CDR1 SEHNR and CDR2 FQNEAQ (reference sequence). CDR3 length equals 15 residues. This chain's CDR3 is CASSFNGGGADEQFF. DNA for the CDR3: TGTGCCAGCAGCTTTAATGGCGGGGGGGCCGATGAGCAGTTCTTC. The full variable domain, with the rest looked up from reference TRBV7-9 and TRBJ2-1, is DTGVSQNPRHKITKRGQNVTFRCDPISEHNRLYWYRQTLGQGPEFLTYFQNEAQLEKSRLLSDRFSAERPKGSFSTLEIQRTEQGDSAMYLCASSFNGGGADEQFFGPGTRLTVL.

The chain combines TRBV12-3 or TRBV12-4 with TRBJ2-5; D ambiguous. This CDR3 comprises 13 residues. The V gene lost 3 bases and the J gene lost 3 bases, with 8 bases spanning the gap. CDR3 sequence reads: CASSFGEKETQYF. The CDR3 nucleotides are TGTGCCAGCAGTTTTGGTGAGAAAGAGACCCAGTACTTC.

The chain carries TRBV13 and TRBJ2-5; TRBD1 matches at 9 bases. Trimming cost V 5 bases and J 3 bases; bases outside gene matches: 4. Germline CDR1 and CDR2: PRHDT and FYEKMQ (reference sequence). CDR3 length equals 14 residues. The CDR3 DNA reads TGTGCCAGCAGCCCCGGGACAGGGAAAGAGACCCAGTACTTC. This translates into CASSPGTGKETQYF.

The CDR3: CASSLGQGATYEQYF. The CDR3 coding sequence is TGTGCCAGCAGCTTGGGTCAGGGGGCGACTTACGAGCAGTACTTC. The rearrangement links TRBV5-5 to TRBJ2-7; 8 nucleotides align to TRBD1. Germline lookup yields CDR1 SGHKS and CDR2 YYEKEE (reference sequence). V shed 0 bases and J 4 bases; nucleotides not matched to a gene: 6. The CDR3 has 15 amino acids.

This sequence joins TRBV27 and TRBJ1-2; 7 nucleotides line up with TRBD1. V lost 4 bases to trimming and J lost 5 bases; unmatched junction nucleotides: 10. Looked up from germline, CDR1 is MNHEY and CDR2 is SMNVEV (reference sequence). This CDR3 is 15 amino acids long. The CDR3, as DNA: TGTGCCAGCAGTTCCCGACAGGGCCTTTTTTATGGCTACACCTTC. Protein sequence: CASSSRQGLFYGYTF.

The chain couples TRBV24-1 to TRBJ2-1; TRBD2 is a possible D gene (5 bases). The V gene lost 9 bases and the J gene lost 3 bases, with 17 bases spanning the gap. The germline V gene encodes CDR1 KGHDR and CDR2 SFDVKD. CDR3 length: 15 residues. CDR3 protein: CATCRTAHRYNEQFF. DNA of the CDR3: TGTGCCACCTGCCGGACTGCCCACCGCTACAATGAGCAGTTCTTC.

The J gene is TRBJ1-4, the V gene TRBV18; 9 bases match TRBD1. CDR1 and CDR2 (germline): KGHSH, LQKENI. Unmatched junction bases numbered 0, after V lost 3 bases and J lost 7 bases. This CDR3 is 13 amino acids long. The CDR3 nucleotides read TGTGCCAGCTCACCGGGACAGGGTGAAAAACTGTTTTTT. Its protein is CASSPGQGEKLFF.

The chain has TRBV11-2 and TRBJ2-7; the D gene is possibly TRBD1 (5 bases). The germline gives CDR1 SGHAT, CDR2 FQNNGV. The CDR3 is 14 residues long. V was trimmed by 1 base and J by 2 bases, leaving 9 bases between them. The CDR3 sequence is CASSLVYRPYEQYF. The CDR3 nucleotides read TGTGCCAGCAGCTTAGTTTACAGGCCCTACGAGCAGTACTTC.

This sequence joins TRBV5-5 and TRBJ1-3; 7 nucleotides line up with TRBD1. The germline gives CDR1 SGHKS, CDR2 YYEKEE (reference sequence). Losses at the gene ends were 4 bases for V and 2 bases for J; bases not matched to a gene: 9. The length of the CDR3 is 16 residues. CDR3 nucleotide sequence: TGTGCCAGCAGCCCACACCAGACAGGGACTGGAAACACCATATATTTT. Its translation: CASSPHQTGTGNTIYF.

The chain uses TRBV27 and TRBJ2-7, with 8 bases lining up with TRBD1. Germline V gives CDR1 MNHEY, CDR2 SMNVEV (reference sequence). The J segment lost 0 bases and the V segment lost 2 bases, leaving 9 bases of the junction unmatched. The CDR3 is made up of 17 amino acids. In nucleotides, the CDR3 is TGTGCCAGCAGTTTAAGTAGGACAGGGCTGAGCTCCTACGAGCAGTACTTC. This sequence encodes CASSLSRTGLSSYEQYF.

This rearrangement joins TRBV18 to TRBJ1-1; D not resolved. Trimming shortened V by 5 bases and J by 9 bases, and 13 bases separated the two germline ends. This CDR3 region has 12 residues. Germline V lookup: CDR1 KGHSH, CDR2 LQKENI. CDR3 in amino acids: CASSLTGEKAFF. CDR3 in DNA: TGTGCCAGCTCATTAACCGGAGAGAAAGCTTTCTTT. Based on the CDR3 plus reference TRBV18 and TRBJ1-1, the full variable domain is NAGVMQNPRHLVRRRGQEARLRCSPMKGHSHVYWYRQLPEEGLKFMVYLQKENIIDESGMPKERFSAEFPKEGPSILRIQQVVRGDSAAYFCASSLTGEKAFFGQGTRLTVV.

This clone was counted once. It is unclear where the CDR3 begins or ends on the DNA, so no DNA is shown, and the CDR3 is as TCRdb lists it. The sample has other DNA sequences that encode this CDR3 too. The chain links TRBV2 to TRBJ2-2; the listed D gene, TRBD2, was not tested against the DNA. Germline V lookup: CDR1 SNHLY, CDR2 FYNNEI. Both ends counted, the CDR3 spans 12 residues. The CDR3 is CASSSGTGELFF.

The sample holds a few counts of this clone. Other DNA variants within this sample encode the same CDR3. The chain joins TRBV25-1 to TRBJ1-6; a possible D gene is TRBD1 (5 bases). Between the trimmed V and J ends, which lost 7 bases and 10 bases, there was a span of 14 bases. The CDR3 sequence is 13 residues long. The germline CDR1 and CDR2 sequences are MGHDK and SYGVNS. The chain's CDR3 is CASTGGNRSPLHF. CDR3 sequence (DNA): TGTGCCAGCACCGGGGGTAATAGGTCACCCCTCCACTTT.

The chain joins TRBV24-1 to TRBJ2-1, with D perhaps TRBD1 (6 bases). V was clipped by 0 bases and J by 6 bases, with 8 bases between them. CDR1 is KGHDR and CDR2 is SFDVKD in the germline V gene. This CDR3 region has 14 residues. CDR3 sequence: CATSDLRTANEQFF. CDR3 in DNA: TGTGCCACCAGTGATTTGCGGACAGCCAATGAGCAGTTCTTC.

The chain recombines TRBV12-3 or TRBV12-4 with TRBJ2-5; 10 bases agree with TRBD2. V was pared by 6 bases and J by 4 bases, with 2 bases of the junction left unmatched. This CDR3 is built from 13 residues. In DNA, the CDR3 is TGTGCCAGCAGGCGGACTAGCGGAGAGACCCAGTACTTC. This translates into CASRRTSGETQYF.

This clone was observed a handful of times. CDR3 bases: TGCGCCAGCAGCTGGGGGGAGGGGGACTCACCCCTCCACTTT. Amino acid sequence: CASSWGEGDSPLHF. The rearrangement uses TRBV5-1 and TRBJ1-6, with D possibly being TRBD1 (6 bases). Germline assignment: CDR1 SGHRS and CDR2 YFSETQ. The CDR3 spans 14 residues. V shed 3 bases and J shed 10 bases, with 14 bases lying between them.

The V gene is TRBV19, the J gene TRBJ2-7; 13 positions agree with TRBD2. J gave up 5 bases and V 5 bases, and 3 bases lay outside the gene matches. CDR3 length equals 14 residues. Germline CDR1 reads LNHDA; CDR2 reads SQIVND (reference sequence). CDR3 sequence (DNA): TGTGCCAGTAGTTCACTAGCGGGAGGGAACGAGCAGTACTTC. It translates to CASSSLAGGNEQYF.

This clone was observed a single time. The chain couples TRBV27 to TRBJ2-1, with a weak D call TRBD1 (7 bases). Trimming took off 5 bases at V and 6 bases at J, with 17 bases between the two ends. The CDR3 runs 15 residues. In germline, CDR1 is MNHEY, CDR2 SMNVEV (reference sequence). Written as DNA, the CDR3 is TGTGCCAGCAGTGACCCTTATCAGGGGGGCAATGAGCAGTTCTTC. This sequence encodes CASSDPYQGGNEQFF.

The V call is TRBV10-1, the J call TRBJ2-7; no clear D gene. Deletions cut 4 bases from V and 2 bases from J, with 12 bases between. CDR1 and CDR2 from the germline V gene are WNHNN and SYGVQD (reference sequence). The CDR3 contains 14 residues. The CDR3 coding sequence is TGCGCCAGCAGTGGCAGGATCTTTCCCTACGAGCAGTACTTC. Its protein is CASSGRIFPYEQYF.

This rearrangement joins TRBV3-1 (or the pseudogene TRBV3-2) to TRBJ2-2, with TRBD1 matching 8 bases. The CDR3 length is 14 residues. The germline CDR1 and CDR2 sequences are LGHDT and YNNKEL (reference sequence). V was clipped by 6 bases and J by 4 bases; unmatched bases: 4. Written as DNA, the CDR3 is TGTGCCAGCAGACGACAGGGGTTCACCGGGGAGCTGTTTTTT. It yields the protein CASRRQGFTGELFF.

The chain combines TRBV11-3 with TRBJ1-2; 7 nucleotides align to TRBD1. There are 15 residues in the CDR3. From germline, CDR1 is SGHNT and CDR2 YENEEA. The V gene end was trimmed by 5 bases and the J gene end by 7 bases; junction bases not matched to a gene: 13. CDR3 nucleotide sequence: TGTGCCAGCAGCGCGCGGAGGGGGCTACAATTTGGCTACACCTTC. This translates into CASSARRGLQFGYTF.

The rearrangement joins TRBV19 to TRBJ2-7; 11 bases line up with TRBD2. The CDR3 loop spans 18 amino acids. Germline CDR1 and CDR2: LNHDA and SQIVND (reference sequence). The J segment lost 2 bases and the V segment lost 1 base, leaving 10 bases of the junction unmatched. Here the CDR3 reads CASSIVPPTSGSTYEQYF. DNA of the CDR3: TGTGCCAGTAGTATAGTTCCCCCTACTAGCGGGAGTACCTACGAGCAGTACTTC.

This chain connects TRBV29-1 to TRBJ1-1; D ambiguous. V lost 5 bases to trimming and J lost 6 bases, with 10 bases between them. Germline V lookup: CDR1 SQVTM, CDR2 ANQGSEA. The CDR3 extends over 11 amino acids. This CDR3 reads CSVRTAAEAFF. Here the CDR3 DNA reads TGCAGCGTTCGAACAGCCGCTGAAGCTTTCTTT.

The chain recombines TRBV6-4 with TRBJ2-3; 14 nucleotides match TRBD2. The CDR3 totals 15 residues. The V gene end was trimmed by 5 bases and the J gene end by 10 bases; junction bases not matched to a gene: 8. In germline, CDR1 is MRHNA, CDR2 SNTAGT. CDR3 loop: CASSPTSGGAAAQYF. For the CDR3, the DNA is TGTGCCAGCAGTCCGACTAGCGGGGGGGCTGCCGCGCAGTATTTT.

The chain is built from TRBV4-1 and TRBJ2-2; maybe TRBD2 (6 bases). The CDR3 sequence is 15 residues long. Trimming pared 0 bases from V and 6 bases from J, leaving 11 bases between. Germline V CDR1 and CDR2: MGHRA, YSYEKL. The CDR3 DNA reads TGCGCCAGCAGCCAAGATGGGACTTCATCCGGGGAGCTGTTTTTT. It encodes CASSQDGTSSGELFF.